The present entry profiles one TCR beta chain with its context. This clone showed up just a few times. There is no known antigen for this receptor. Base qualities are not at hand, and no much larger clone is one base apart. The germline V gene supplies CDR1 MGHRA and CDR2 YSYEKL. From cysteine to phenylalanine, the CDR3 is 15 amino acids long. Kept here is only the CDR3 DNA, which spans 45 bases and is read in frame from base 1. Unmatched junction bases come to 4, with V trimmed by 0 bases and J by 4 bases. The data originate from a study of cytomegalovirus exposure and HLA in healthy donors (dated by TCRdb to between 2016 and 2019). With respect to the entire study: In an earlier analysis of roughly 500 of the donors, 250 to 300 Gb of sequence data and some 120 million unique TCR beta sequences from about 180 million T cells were reported. A later analysis re-analyzed previously published TCR beta repertoires from 666 donors and added high-resolution HLA genotyping to study TCR occurrence patterns. In addition to the first cohort of approximately 670 subjects, a separate validation cohort of over 90 different subjects was used. In the later analysis, no new phenotypic data were used to find candidate immune exposures; instead, reliance was placed on TCR beta sequences and their occurrence across donors. The number of donors typed differed by locus, with roughly 620-630 for A, B, C, DRB1 and DQB1, around 500 for DQA1, 606 for DPA1, and some 440 for DPB1. An earlier analysis of several hundred of the donors applied high-throughput TCR beta sequencing to assess whether each TCR beta V gene segment acted as functional or pseudogenic. The study aimed to test whether signatures of past pathogen exposure could be identified by cataloging public T cell receptors. About 280 gigabases of sequencing data and tens of millions of unique TCR sequences were included in an early release covering about 700 HLA-typed donors. Donor age, sex, ethnicity and CMV serostatus were compiled alongside the repertoire data. Four or five DR-DQ haplotypes were treated as single units for association and clustering because of strong linkage in the cohort. Class I and class II HLA loci were covered by the typing at four-digit resolution. The T cell repertoires of 666 subjects were profiled by immunosequencing and related to cytomegalovirus serostatus. Genome-wide SNP genotypes for about 65% of the 666 donors were used in a later genetic analysis, which treated that subset as a discovery cohort. High-throughput TCR immunosequencing, statistical association of individual TCRs with disease status, and machine learning were combined to predict cytomegalovirus infection status. Among about 360 genotyped donors of the cohort, an average of around 240,000 unique TCR beta nucleotide sequences were sequenced per donor, 15% to 20% of them non-productive. The genetic ancestry cluster associated with self-reported Caucasian donors included 81% of the roughly 390 genotyped donors. All discovery cohort repertoires had been generated using a single sequencing platform.

The cohort was made up of 666 healthy bone marrow donors. Cohort members were all nominally healthy when sampled, although unrecorded immune exposures were likely present. The donor tested CMV seropositive, placing the donor among the approximately 290 seropositive members of the cohort. A peripheral blood sample was provided by each donor, and peripheral blood mononuclear cells were used for TCR beta sequencing. Genomic DNA extraction from the blood cell samples was performed with the Qiagen DNeasy Blood Extraction Kit. Libraries were built with the immunoSEQ multiplex PCR assay. For the multiplex PCR, a mixture combining 60 forward primers for TCR Vbeta segments and 13 reverse primers for TCR Jbeta segments was used. The CDR3 region of rearranged TCR beta genes was amplified from genomic DNA by a multiplex PCR assay. The amplified TCR beta libraries were sequenced on the Illumina HiSeq System as 87-base-pair reads. Per the authors' processing: A later analysis counted tens of millions of unique TCR beta chains across the approximately 700 repertoires, and about 10 million of these chains were shared by at least two donors. A nearest-neighbor algorithm error-corrected the raw reads and collapsed the reads into unique sequences, merging closely related sequences to remove PCR and sequencing errors. CDR3 sequences were aligned to IMGT reference sequences to assign V, D and J gene segments. For a sequence to be retained, a match of at least six nucleotides to both a V gene segment and a J gene segment was required. Rearrangements were classified as productive when the CDR3 lacked stop codons and remained in frame with V and J, and all other rearrangements were classified as non-productive. Following IMGT convention, CDR3 was defined as the stretch from the second conserved V-encoded cysteine up to the conserved J-encoded phenylalanine. The earlier analysis of 550 to 650 of the donors excluded any sequence lacking an unambiguous match to a single V gene segment. An earlier analysis of 587 of the donors called V segments functional above 56.7% productive rearrangements and segregating when the between-donor standard deviation exceeded 5%. A statistical classification framework was developed to diagnose cytomegalovirus status using the catalog of TCR beta chain sequences. V and J gene assignment, in a later analysis, came from comparing TCR nucleotide sequences with IMGT/GENE-DB human TR gene sequences. The TCRdist pipeline was used in a later analysis to assign CDR3 sequences and most-parsimonious VDJ recombination scenarios. In a later analysis, each TCR beta chain was defined by its CDR3 amino acid sequence together with its V-gene family, and reads without a unique V-gene family were excluded. As a way to deal with suspected cross-contamination and a sequencing artifact, a later analysis dropped 500 to 700 nucleotide sequences that were highly shared and had low generation probability. In a later analysis, a clonal expansion index was calculated for each public chain from normalized within-repertoire ranks of inferred template counts. Generation probabilities in a later analysis came from a VDJ recombination model fitted to out-of-frame rearrangements, and those results were checked against IGoR. In a later analysis, hypergeometric tests were used to score TCR-TCR, TCR-HLA and TCR-CMV co-occurrence, with a repertoire-size bias correction applied to TCR pairs. A later analysis estimated false discovery rates by permuting HLA or CMV assignments 20 times. A later analysis grouped co-occurring TCRs with DBSCAN, adding TCRdist sequence similarity when clustering within HLA-allele-positive subsets. For co-occurrence clustering, repertoires with fewer than 30,000 or more than 120,000 public chains were excluded, along with roughly 5 repertoires with anomalous nucleotide sharing. This is the immuneACCESS table as TCRdb keeps it, with only in-frame sequences that have V and J called. A part of the clones is gone; compared with another copy, unresolved V genes explain less than half, and the rest is unexplained. That table is the source of V, J and clone size, and D and trimming were worked out from the DNA. The sample table shows 150,000 or so clones, and 65% to 70% are seen once. The top ten hold 8% to 13% of the sample.

Points the paper makes about the study in general: V-gene and J-gene trimming of TCR beta chains was associated with a missense DCLRE1C variant in a later genetic analysis, and the association was replicated in an independent cohort. The cohort was sequenced for TCR beta chains only, and without alpha or paired-chain data the features that could be detected were limited. For the cohort, immune exposure information was limited to CMV serostatus. The study listed 150 to 200 TCR beta chains as associated with cytomegalovirus. In an earlier analysis of 587 of the donors, most TCR beta V segments appeared in productive rearrangements about 87% or about 30% of the time, broadly matching IMGT annotations. A further reported finding was that TCR beta sequences accurately predicted the HLA-A and HLA-B alleles for most subjects in the first cohort. Most CMV-associated TCR beta chains appeared to be HLA-restricted in a later analysis, and the HLA associations seemed to be driven largely by CMV exposure. The classifier was reported to diagnose cytomegalovirus status with high specificity and sensitivity in both the original and validation cohorts. In a later genetic analysis, fewer N-insertions in productive TCRs were reported among donors in an Asian-associated ancestry cluster than the roughly 700-donor mean. Because counts were too low, roughly 18 rarely observed V segments, including chromosome 9 orphons, were left out of the earlier analysis of 587 of the donors. Three of the identified cytomegalovirus-associated TCR beta chains were confirmed in vitro to be specific for cytomegalovirus antigens. Across donors, most TCR sequences were observed very rarely, whereas some public TCRs were present in many individuals. In a later analysis, HLA-associated TCR beta chains were found to be more clonally expanded and to have lower generation probabilities than equally common non-associated chains. In a later analysis, the rate of TCR association differed among HLA loci, with DRB1 alleles having the most associated TCRs and HLA-C alleles having the fewest. Sequencing depth was assumed to be roughly uniform across donors in the presence/absence analyses, though that assumption may not hold. According to the authors, the approach could potentially be generalized to other disease states and immunological phenotypes. Several of the top co-occurrence clusters appeared to be linked to parvovirus B19, influenza, CMV and Epstein-Barr virus, according to a later analysis. A group of highly shared sequence variants was considered likely to be a technical artifact of the sequencing pipeline. Because the 87-base-pair reads could not distinguish some IMGT-functional V segments, including TRBV6-2 and TRBV6-3, those segments were excluded. A later analysis associated about 18,000 TCR beta sequences with specific HLA alleles at a false discovery rate of 0.05. Because HLA typing was unavailable for some donors at each locus, only the typed subset was used in association tests. When HLA alleles, especially DR and DQ, strongly co-occurred, TCR associations were difficult to assign to individual alleles. Correlated functional status among segregating V segments might be attributable to linkage disequilibrium, but an unknown experimental factor could not be ruled out.

The sequence joins TRBV4-1 to TRBJ1-2; TRBD1 aligns with 8 central bases. This sequence originates from a man between 25 and 39 years old in good health and CMV-seropositive. Input material: PBMCs. The bases are TGCGCCAGCAGCCAAGACAGGGGGCTGGGCTATGGCTACACCTTC. It translates to CASSQDRGLGYGYTF.